This T cell receptor (beta chain) was sequenced during a study of blood T cells in healthy people across ages. CDR3 length equals 13 residues. CDR1 is GTSNPN, CDR2 SVGIG, per germline (reference sequence). The V end was cut by 0 bases, the J end by 5 bases, with 8 bases between. A second PCR of about 7 to 11 cycles used a sample-barcoded 5' primer and a J-beta primer mix. In TCRdb, the 5' RACE reads were re-called with MiXCR into one record per CDR3 protein. This table has about 1 million distinct CDR3 sequences, over 35% appearing once. Source material: blood. The chain is built from TRBV30 and TRBJ1-5; perhaps TRBD1 as D (5 bases). This TCR was sampled from a woman aged 60-75 years in good health. The CDR3 coding sequence is TGTGCCTGGAGTGTACAAGGGGATCAGCCCCAGCATTTT. This translates into CAWSVQGDQPQHF.